These T cell receptor beta chains were read from a single sample in a study of cytomegalovirus exposure and HLA in healthy donors. Only in-frame clones appear in the TCRdb table, and some are missing; sequencing was by immunoSEQ multiplex PCR. The sample lists about 110,000 clones, roughly 14% seen once, with 1.9% in the top ten. The sequenced material came from PBMCs. All receptors derive from a woman between 18 and 29 years old in good health and CMV-seronegative. Each CDR3 is given with its conserved first and last residue. A D gene is named only where the DNA matches it firmly. Rows give clone size only sometimes, using once, few, many, or a class for an expanded clone.

J,size,D,V,DNA,CDR3
TRBJ1-4,.,TRBD1,TRBV6-6,TGTGCCAGCAGCCCGACAGGGGGGTGGGAAAAACTGTTTTTT,CASSPTGGWEKLFF
TRBJ1-1,.,TRBD1,TRBV6-4,TGTGCCAGCAGCCCCGACAGGGACTCTGAAGCTTTCTTT,CASSPDRDSEAFF
TRBJ1-2,.,.,TRBV5-1,TGCGCCAGCAGGGAACAGAACTATGGCTACACCTTC,CASREQNYGYTF
TRBJ2-2,many,TRBD2,TRBV28,TGTGCCAGCAGCCTCTGGGCGCTAGCGGGAGGACCCGGGGAGCTGTTTTTT,CASSLWALAGGPGELFF
TRBJ2-1,few,TRBD2,TRBV18,TGTGCCAGCTCACCGGGACTAGCGGGAGTGAATGAGCAGTTCTTC,CASSPGLAGVNEQFF
TRBJ1-4,few,.,TRBV19,TGTGCCAGTACCCCCCCTGCCGGAAGGGGTAATGAAAAACTGTTTTTT,CASTPPAGRGNEKLFF
TRBJ2-7,few,.,TRBV18,TGTGCCAGCTCACCAGGAGGGGCCAACGAGCAGTACTTC,CASSPGGANEQYF
TRBJ1-1,few,TRBD1,TRBV5-1,TGCGCCAGCAGCTTGGCCGGCCAGGGGGCCCCTGAAGCTTTCTTT,CASSLAGQGAPEAFF
TRBJ2-3,few,TRBD1,TRBV30,TGTGCCTGGACCAGCATACAGGGGGCGAAAGATACGCAGTATTTT,CAWTSIQGAKDTQYF
TRBJ2-1,.,TRBD1,TRBV4-3,TGCGCCAGCAGGCCTTCGACAGGGGGTTCCTACAGTGAGCAGTTCTTC,CASRPSTGGSYSEQFF
TRBJ2-3,few,TRBD1,TRBV27,TGTGCCAGCAGACGGGACAGGGGGCTAATAGATACGCAGTATTTT,CASRRDRGLIDTQYF
TRBJ2-1,few,.,TRBV15,TGTGCCACCAGCGGACAAAATGAGCAGTTCTTC,CATSGQNEQFF
TRBJ1-4,.,.,TRBV4-2,TGTGCCAGCAGCCAAGTCAGGGCAACTAATGAAAAACTGTTTTTT,CASSQVRATNEKLFF
TRBJ2-7,.,TRBD1,TRBV4-2,TGTGCCAGCAGCCAAGAGGGGACAGGGGGTTGGGAGCAGTACTTC,CASSQEGTGGWEQYF
TRBJ2-7,.,TRBD1,TRBV9,TGTGCCAGCAGCGGGCAACAGGGGGCCTTTCCCTACGAGCAGTACTTC,CASSGQQGAFPYEQYF
TRBJ2-7,.,TRBD1,TRBV10-3,TGTGCCATCAGTTCTGGGGACAGGGGTAACTACGAGCAGTACTTC,CAISSGDRGNYEQYF
TRBJ2-7,.,TRBD2,TRBV29-1,TGCAGCGTTGATGGCGTTAGCGGGATCTCCTACGAGCAGTACTTC,CSVDGVSGISYEQYF
TRBJ2-6,.,.,TRBV6-1,TGTGCCAGCAGTGAAAGGAGAGGAGGGACCGGGGCCAACGTCCTGACTTTC,CASSERRGGTGANVLTF
TRBJ2-7,few,.,TRBV7-8,TGTGCCAGCAGCGATACAGGGGGTTCTAGCGGGACCCCCGGCGAGCAGTACTTC,CASSDTGGSSGTPGEQYF
TRBJ2-7,once,TRBD2,TRBV6-5,TGTGCCAGCAGTCCAGGGACTAGCGGGGATTACGAGCAGTACTTC,CASSPGTSGDYEQYF
TRBJ1-2,.,.,TRBV19,TGTGCCAGTAGCCCTGGACAGTCCTATGGCTACACCTTC,CASSPGQSYGYTF
TRBJ2-7,.,.,TRBV6-1,TGTGCCAGCGTCGCGGGGCCCTCCTCCTACGAGCAGTACTTC,CASVAGPSSYEQYF
TRBJ2-7,few,TRBD2,TRBV4-2,TGTGCCAGCAGCCAAGAGGTAGCGGGAACCTACGAGCAGTACTTC,CASSQEVAGTYEQYF
TRBJ2-5,few,.,TRBV28,TGTGCCAGCAGTTTGGTGCTTCACAGGGTACAAGAGACCCAGTACTTC,CASSLVLHRVQETQYF
TRBJ2-7,.,TRBD1,TRBV5-4,TGTGCCAGCAGCCTAGGGGGACAGGGTCGAGAGCAGTACTTC,CASSLGGQGREQYF
TRBJ2-7,.,TRBD1,TRBV28,TGTGCCAGCAGTCCTTCTTGGACAGGAACCTACGAGCAGTACTTC,CASSPSWTGTYEQYF
TRBJ2-4,.,.,TRBV19,TGTGCCAGTAGCCCCTCCGGGCGTTCGGCGGGAAACATTCAGTACTTC,CASSPSGRSAGNIQYF
TRBJ2-1,few,TRBD2,TRBV18,TGTGCCAGCTCACCGAGGACTAGCGCTTACAATGAGCAGTTCTTC,CASSPRTSAYNEQFF
TRBJ2-5,few,.,TRBV6-5,TGTGCCAGCAGGCCCGAACATTCGGAGGAGACCCAGTACTTC,CASRPEHSEETQYF
TRBJ2-7,few,TRBD2,TRBV29-1,TGCAGCGTTGGGACTAGCGGGAGGGCCGGAGCCTACGAGCAGTACTTC,CSVGTSGRAGAYEQYF
TRBJ2-2,few,.,TRBV27,TGTGCCAGCAGTTTCACCACAGGGGGAGGGACCGGGGAGCTGTTTTTT,CASSFTTGGGTGELFF
TRBJ1-5,.,.,TRBV28,TGTGCCAGCAGTGGGGTTCAGGACATAGATCAGCCCCAGCATTTT,CASSGVQDIDQPQHF
TRBJ1-3,.,.,TRBV30,TGTGCCTGGACCCTACAAGGCGGCGGGGGCACCATATATTTT,CAWTLQGGGGTIYF
TRBJ2-7,.,TRBD2,TRBV28,TGTGCCAGCAGTTTAGCTCTAGCGGGATTCGAGCAGTACTTC,CASSLALAGFEQYF
TRBJ2-7,few,TRBD1,TRBV5-1,TGCGCCAGCAGCTTGACAGGGGGCCAGGGAGAGCAGTACTTC,CASSLTGGQGEQYF
TRBJ2-2,few,.,TRBV7-3,TGTGCCAGCAGTAATCTCCCTGTTTACACCGGGGAGCTGTTTTTT,CASSNLPVYTGELFF
TRBJ1-1,.,.,TRBV4-3,TGCGCCAGCAGCCAAGATCTACCCGGACAGATAACTTTGAACACTGAAGCTTTCTTT,CASSQDLPGQITLNTEAFF
TRBJ2-7,.,TRBD1,TRBV5-1,TGCGCCAGCAGCTTGAGCCGGGACAGGGAGTACGAGCAGTACTTC,CASSLSRDREYEQYF
TRBJ2-5,few,TRBD2,TRBV5-1,TGCGCCAGCAGCTTGGGAGCTAGCGGGAGAGGAGGGGGAGAGACCCAGTACTTC,CASSLGASGRGGGETQYF
TRBJ1-6,few,.,TRBV7-2,TGTGCCAGCAGCTTAACGGTGGCAGGATTCTCTTTTCAATCACCCCTCCACTTT,CASSLTVAGFSFQSPLHF
TRBJ2-5,.,TRBD2,TRBV7-6,TGTGCCAGCAGCGTCGGGACTAGCGGGGGAGAGACCCAGTACTTC,CASSVGTSGGETQYF
TRBJ2-4,.,.,TRBV6-1,TGTGCCAGCAGTGAAGTTGGGCTAGCCAAAAACATTCAGTACTTC,CASSEVGLAKNIQYF
TRBJ1-5,few,.,TRBV6-5,TGTGCCAGCAGTTATTCCTCAGGGGCCGATCAGCCCCAGCATTTT,CASSYSSGADQPQHF
TRBJ2-7,.,TRBD1,TRBV11-2,TGTGCCAGCAGCTGGGGGACAGGCTACGAGCAGTACTTC,CASSWGTGYEQYF
TRBJ2-3,few,.,TRBV30,TGTGCCTGGAGAGAGTTTGGAGATACGCAGTATTTT,CAWREFGDTQYF
TRBJ2-7,few,TRBD1,TRBV11-2,TGTGCCAGCAGCTGGGGGACAGGGGCCGACGAGCAGTACTTC,CASSWGTGADEQYF
TRBJ1-5,.,.,TRBV2,TGTGCCAGCAGTGAAGCGCTCGGGGGGCGTCAGCCCCAGCATTTT,CASSEALGGRQPQHF
TRBJ2-7,.,TRBD1,TRBV5-1,TGCGCCAGCAGCTCCGGACAGGCTATGTACGAGCAGTACTTC,CASSSGQAMYEQYF
TRBJ2-1,few,TRBD1,TRBV19,TGTGCCAGTAGTTCGGGACAGACCCCCTACAATGAGCAGTTCTTC,CASSSGQTPYNEQFF
TRBJ1-5,few,TRBD1,TRBV19,TGTGCCAGTGACACCGGGACAGGAGGCAATCAGCCCCAGCATTTT,CASDTGTGGNQPQHF
TRBJ2-2,few,.,TRBV7-9,TGTGCCAGCAGCTTAGAGCCGGGGGCGAACACCGGGGAGCTGTTTTTT,CASSLEPGANTGELFF
TRBJ2-1,few,TRBD2,TRBV6-5,TGTGCCAGCAGTTACTCGGCGGGGGGGGACTACAATGAGCAGTTCTTC,CASSYSAGGDYNEQFF
TRBJ2-5,.,.,TRBV27,TGTGCCAGCAGTATCCTTGGCGAGACCCAGTACTTC,CASSILGETQYF
TRBJ1-2,.,.,TRBV29-1,TGCAGCGCCGGTGCGGCGCCTCGGGATGGCTACACCTTC,CSAGAAPRDGYTF
TRBJ1-2,few,.,TRBV7-9,TGTGCCAGCAGCTTAGACCAGGCTCACTATGGCTACACCTTC,CASSLDQAHYGYTF
TRBJ2-5,few,TRBD1,TRBV14,TGTGCCAGCAGCCAAGATGTGACAGGGTGGGAGACCCAGTACTTC,CASSQDVTGWETQYF
TRBJ1-1,.,TRBD1,TRBV5-1,TGCGCCGGAAGACAGGGAATGAACACTGAAGCTTTCTTT,CAGRQGMNTEAFF
TRBJ1-1,few,TRBD1,TRBV5-1,TGCGCCAGCGGAAAAACCGGACAGGGGAGGACTGAAGCTTTCTTT,CASGKTGQGRTEAFF
TRBJ1-2,.,TRBD1,TRBV29-1,TGCAGCGTCCCCGGACAGGGTAGTGACTATGGCTACACCTTC,CSVPGQGSDYGYTF